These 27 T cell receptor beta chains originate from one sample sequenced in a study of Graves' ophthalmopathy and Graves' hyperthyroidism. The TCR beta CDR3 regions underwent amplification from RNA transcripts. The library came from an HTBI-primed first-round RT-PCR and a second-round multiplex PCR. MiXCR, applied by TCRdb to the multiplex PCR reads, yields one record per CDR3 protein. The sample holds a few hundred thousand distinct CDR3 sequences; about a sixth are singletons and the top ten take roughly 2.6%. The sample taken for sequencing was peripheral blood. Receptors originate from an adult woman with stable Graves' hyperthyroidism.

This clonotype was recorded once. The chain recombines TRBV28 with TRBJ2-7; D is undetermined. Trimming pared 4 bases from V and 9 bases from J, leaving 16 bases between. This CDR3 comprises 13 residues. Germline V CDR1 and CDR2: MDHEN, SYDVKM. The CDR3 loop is CASSSHQAPGQYF. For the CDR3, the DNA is TGTGCCAGCAGTTCCCATCAGGCCCCCGGGCAGTACTTC.

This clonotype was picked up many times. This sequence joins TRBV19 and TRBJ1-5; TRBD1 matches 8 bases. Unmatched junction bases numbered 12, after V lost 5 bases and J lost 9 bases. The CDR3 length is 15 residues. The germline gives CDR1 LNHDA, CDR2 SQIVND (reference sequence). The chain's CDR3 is CASSSRTGRVRPQHF. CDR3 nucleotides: TGTGCCAGTAGTTCACGGACAGGGAGGGTACGGCCCCAGCATTTT.

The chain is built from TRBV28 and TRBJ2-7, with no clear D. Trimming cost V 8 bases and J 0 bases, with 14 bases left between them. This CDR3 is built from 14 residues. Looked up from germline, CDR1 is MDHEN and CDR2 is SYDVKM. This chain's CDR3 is CASSDLDGSYEQYF. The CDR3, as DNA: TGTGCCAGCTCTGATTTGGACGGCTCCTACGAGCAGTACTTC. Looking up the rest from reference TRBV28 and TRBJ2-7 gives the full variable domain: DVKVTQSSRYLVKRTGEKVFLECVQDMDHENMFWYRQDPGLGLRLIYFSYDVKMKEKGDIPEGYSVSREKKERFSLILESASTNQTSMYLCASSDLDGSYEQYFGPGTRLTVT.

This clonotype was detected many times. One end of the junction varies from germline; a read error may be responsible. The CDR3 sequence is CASSPAGTKKNIKYF. CDR3 nucleotide sequence: TGTGCCAGCAGCCCCGCAGGGACGAAAAAAAACATTAAGTACTTC. This rearrangement joins TRBV7-2 to TRBJ2-4; the D call may be TRBD1 or TRBD2 (5 bases each). Per germline, CDR1 SGHTA and CDR2 FQGNSA. The CDR3 has 15 residues.

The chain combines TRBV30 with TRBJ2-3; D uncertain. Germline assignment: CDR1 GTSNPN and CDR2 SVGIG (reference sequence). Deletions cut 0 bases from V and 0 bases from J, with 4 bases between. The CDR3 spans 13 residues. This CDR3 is CAWSVFSTDTQYF. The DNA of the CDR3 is TGTGCCTGGAGTGTATTTAGCACAGATACGCAGTATTTT. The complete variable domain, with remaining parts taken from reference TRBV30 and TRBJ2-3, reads SQTIHQWPATLVQPVGSPLSLECTVEGTSNPNLYWYRQAAGRGLQLLFYSVGIGQISSEVPQNLSASRPQDRQFILSSKKLLLSDSGFYLCAWSVFSTDTQYFGPGTRLTVL.

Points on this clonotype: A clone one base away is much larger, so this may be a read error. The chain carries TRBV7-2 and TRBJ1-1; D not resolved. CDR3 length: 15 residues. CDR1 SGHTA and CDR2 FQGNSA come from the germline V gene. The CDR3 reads CASCLALWGNTEAFF. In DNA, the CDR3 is TGTGCCAGCTGCTTAGCCCTGTGGGGGAACACTGAAGCTTTCTTT.

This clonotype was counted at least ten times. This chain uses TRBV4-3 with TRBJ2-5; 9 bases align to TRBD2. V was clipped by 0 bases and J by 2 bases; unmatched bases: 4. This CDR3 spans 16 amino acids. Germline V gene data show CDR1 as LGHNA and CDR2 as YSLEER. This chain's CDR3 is CASSQDRLAGQETQYF. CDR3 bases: TGCGCCAGCAGCCAAGATAGGCTAGCGGGGCAAGAGACCCAGTACTTC.

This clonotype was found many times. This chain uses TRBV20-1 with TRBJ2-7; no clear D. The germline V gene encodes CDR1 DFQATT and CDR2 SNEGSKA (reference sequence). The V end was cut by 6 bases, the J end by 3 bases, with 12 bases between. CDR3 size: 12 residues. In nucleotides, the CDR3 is TGCAGTGCCGCCAAAACCGACTACGAGCAGTACTTC. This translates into CSAAKTDYEQYF.

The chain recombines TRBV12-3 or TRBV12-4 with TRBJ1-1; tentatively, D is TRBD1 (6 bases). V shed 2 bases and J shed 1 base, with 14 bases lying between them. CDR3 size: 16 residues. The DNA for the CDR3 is TGTGCCAGCAGTTTATACCCGACAGGAGCGAACACTGAAGCTTTCTTT. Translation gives CASSLYPTGANTEAFF.

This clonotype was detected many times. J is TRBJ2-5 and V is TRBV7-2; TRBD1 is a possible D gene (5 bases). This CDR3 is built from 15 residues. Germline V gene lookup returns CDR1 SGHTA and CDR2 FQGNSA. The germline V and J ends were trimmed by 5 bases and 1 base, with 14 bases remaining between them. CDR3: CASSLGIGAQETQYF. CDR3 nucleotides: TGTGCCAGCAGCCTAGGGATAGGGGCCCAAGAGACCCAGTACTTC.

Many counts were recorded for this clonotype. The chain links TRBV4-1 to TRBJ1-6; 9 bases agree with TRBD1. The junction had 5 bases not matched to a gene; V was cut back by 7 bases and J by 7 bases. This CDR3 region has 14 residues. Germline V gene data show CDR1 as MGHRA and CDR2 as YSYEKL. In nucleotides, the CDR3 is TGCGCCAGCAAGGACAGGGGCAGGAATTCACCCCTCCACTTT. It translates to CASKDRGRNSPLHF.

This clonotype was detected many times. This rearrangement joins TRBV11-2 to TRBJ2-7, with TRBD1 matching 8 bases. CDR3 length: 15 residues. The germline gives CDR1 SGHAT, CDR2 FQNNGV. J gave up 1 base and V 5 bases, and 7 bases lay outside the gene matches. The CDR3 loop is CASSRQGSVSYEQYF. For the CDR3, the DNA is TGTGCCAGCAGCCGACAGGGGTCGGTGTCCTACGAGCAGTACTTC.

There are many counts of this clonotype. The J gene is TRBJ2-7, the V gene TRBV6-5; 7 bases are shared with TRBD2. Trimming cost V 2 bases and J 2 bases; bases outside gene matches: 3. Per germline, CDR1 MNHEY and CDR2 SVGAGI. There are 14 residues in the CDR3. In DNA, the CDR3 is TGTGCCAGCAGTTACATTCGGGGGGCCTACGAGCAGTACTTC. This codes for CASSYIRGAYEQYF.

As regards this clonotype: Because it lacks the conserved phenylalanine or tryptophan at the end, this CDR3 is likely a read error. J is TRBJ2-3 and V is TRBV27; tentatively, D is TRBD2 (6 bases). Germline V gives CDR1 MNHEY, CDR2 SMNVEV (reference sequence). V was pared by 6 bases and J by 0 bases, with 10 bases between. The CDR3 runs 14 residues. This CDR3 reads CASSLAASTDTQYS. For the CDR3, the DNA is TGTGCCAGCAGCTTAGCGGCTAGCACAGATACGCAGTATTCT.

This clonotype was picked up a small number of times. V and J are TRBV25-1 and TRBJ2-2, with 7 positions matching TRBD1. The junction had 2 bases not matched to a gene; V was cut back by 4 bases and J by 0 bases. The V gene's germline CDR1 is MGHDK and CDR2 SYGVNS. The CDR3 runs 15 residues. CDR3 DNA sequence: TGTGCCAGCAGTGGGGACAGTACGAACACCGGGGAGCTGTTTTTT. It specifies CASSGDSTNTGELFF.

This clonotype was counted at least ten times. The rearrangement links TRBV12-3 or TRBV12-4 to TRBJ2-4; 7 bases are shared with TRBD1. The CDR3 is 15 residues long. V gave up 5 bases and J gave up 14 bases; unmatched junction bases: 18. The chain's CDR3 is CASSPSSTGAAIKYF. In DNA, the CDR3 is TGTGCCAGCAGTCCCTCCTCAACAGGGGCCGCTATTAAGTACTTC.

CDR3 DNA sequence: TGTGCCAGCAGTTTAGGGATGCCCTCCTACGAGCAGTACTTC. Its translation: CASSLGMPSYEQYF. The chain employs TRBV12-3 or TRBV12-4 and TRBJ2-7; no reliable D call. The CDR3 is 14 residues long. The ends were cut back, 1 base at V and 0 bases at J, with 7 bases in the middle.

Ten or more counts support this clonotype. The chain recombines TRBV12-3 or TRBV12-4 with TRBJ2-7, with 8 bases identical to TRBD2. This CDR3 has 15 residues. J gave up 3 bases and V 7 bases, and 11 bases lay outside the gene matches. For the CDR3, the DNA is TGTGCCAGCACCCCCGGAGGTAGCGGGGTCTACGAGCAGTACTTC. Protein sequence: CASTPGGSGVYEQYF.

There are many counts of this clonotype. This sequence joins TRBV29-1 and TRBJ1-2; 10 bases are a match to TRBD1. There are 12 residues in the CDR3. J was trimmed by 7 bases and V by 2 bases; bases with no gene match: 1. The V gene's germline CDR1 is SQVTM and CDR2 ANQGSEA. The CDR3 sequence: CSVERQGAGYTF. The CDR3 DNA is TGCAGCGTTGAAAGACAGGGGGCTGGCTACACCTTC.

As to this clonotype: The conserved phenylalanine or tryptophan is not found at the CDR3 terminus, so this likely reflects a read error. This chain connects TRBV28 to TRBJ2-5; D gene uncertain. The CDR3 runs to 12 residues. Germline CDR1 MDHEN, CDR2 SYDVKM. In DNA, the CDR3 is TGTGCCAGTCAACCGCCAAAAGAGTCCCAGTACTGC. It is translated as CASQPPKESQYC.

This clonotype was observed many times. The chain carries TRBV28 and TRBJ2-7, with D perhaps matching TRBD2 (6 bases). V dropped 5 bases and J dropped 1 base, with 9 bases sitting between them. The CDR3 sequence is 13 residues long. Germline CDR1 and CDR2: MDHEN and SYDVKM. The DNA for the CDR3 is TGTGCCAGCAGTGTACTAGCTTCCTACGAGCAGTACTTC. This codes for CASSVLASYEQYF.

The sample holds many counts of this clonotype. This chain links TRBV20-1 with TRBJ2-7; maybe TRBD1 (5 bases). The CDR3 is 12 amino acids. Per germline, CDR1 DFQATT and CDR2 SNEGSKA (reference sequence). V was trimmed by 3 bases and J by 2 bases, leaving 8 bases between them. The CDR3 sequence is CSASGHTYEQYF. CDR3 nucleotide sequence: TGCAGTGCTAGCGGACATACCTACGAGCAGTACTTC.

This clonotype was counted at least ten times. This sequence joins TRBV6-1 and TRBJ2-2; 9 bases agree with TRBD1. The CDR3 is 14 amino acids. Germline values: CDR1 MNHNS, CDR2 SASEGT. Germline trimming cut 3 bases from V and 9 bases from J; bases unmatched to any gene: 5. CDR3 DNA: TGTGCCAGCAGTGACACAGGGGGCTACCGGGAGCTGTTTTTT. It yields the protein CASSDTGGYRELFF.

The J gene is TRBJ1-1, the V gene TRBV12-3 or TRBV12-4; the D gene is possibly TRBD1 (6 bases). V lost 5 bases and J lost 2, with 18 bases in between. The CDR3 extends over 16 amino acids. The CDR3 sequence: CASSRFAQGSNTEAFF. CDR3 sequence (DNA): TGTGCCAGCAGTCGTTTCGCCCAGGGGTCTAACACTGAAGCTTTCTTT.

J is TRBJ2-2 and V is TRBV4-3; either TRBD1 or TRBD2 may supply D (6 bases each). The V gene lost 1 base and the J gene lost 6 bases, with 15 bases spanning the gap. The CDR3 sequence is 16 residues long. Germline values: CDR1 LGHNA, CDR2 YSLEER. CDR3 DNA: TGCGCCAGCAGCCAAGGGGGTCGGGGGCGCGCCGGGGAGCTGTTTTTT. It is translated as CASSQGGRGRAGELFF.

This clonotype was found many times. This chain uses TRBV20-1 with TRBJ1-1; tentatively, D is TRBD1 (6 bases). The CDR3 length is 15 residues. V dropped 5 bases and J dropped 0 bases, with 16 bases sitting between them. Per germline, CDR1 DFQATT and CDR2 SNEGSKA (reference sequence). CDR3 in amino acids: CSAFTGFSMNTEAFF. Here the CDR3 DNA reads TGCAGTGCTTTTACAGGGTTTAGTATGAACACTGAAGCTTTCTTT.

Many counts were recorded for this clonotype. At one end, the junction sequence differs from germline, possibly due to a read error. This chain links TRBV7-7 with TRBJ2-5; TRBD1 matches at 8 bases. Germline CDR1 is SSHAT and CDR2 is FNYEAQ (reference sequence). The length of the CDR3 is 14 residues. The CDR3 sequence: CASSQTGVKETQYF. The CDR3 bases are TGTGCTAGCAGCCAGACAGGGGTAAAAGAGACCCAGTACTTC.